This T cell receptor (beta chain) came from a study of blood T cell repertoires in COVID-19. The assay was immunoSEQ multiplex PCR, and TCRdb's table has in-frame clones only and misses some. The table lists under 450,000 clones, 80% to 95% of them singletons. Participants were aged 18 to 89 years from approximately 25 US areas. A case of COVID-19 had been met by exposed participants within 2 weeks before study entry. The trim removed 4 bases at V and 3 bases at J, leaving 4 bases unmatched. CDR3 length equals 13 residues. CDR1 and CDR2 from the germline V gene are SGDLS and YYNGEE. The chain uses TRBV9 and TRBJ2-7; 7 nucleotides agree with TRBD1. The sample was PBMCs or T cells enriched from blood (not recorded which). This TCR derives from a woman aged 35 to 49 who had been exposed to COVID-19. The CDR3 nucleotides are TGTGCCAGCAGCCCGGGACAGAACTACGAGCAGTACTTC. Protein sequence: CASSPGQNYEQYF.